A single sample is the source of the 27 T cell receptor beta chains below, sequenced in a study of Ad26.COV2.S vaccination and SARS-CoV-2 variants. Specified treatment: some 20 received Ad26.COV2.S at low or high dose, single or two shots; five or six received placebo; per-sample allocation not given. Vaccine and placebo recipients were sampled on day 63 after the first injection. The method was immunoSEQ multiplex PCR; TCRdb's version includes in-frame clones alone and lacks a portion of them. The sample shows a few hundred thousand clones, approximately 90% of them seen only once. The source was peripheral blood, collected in a trial of Ad26.COV2.S vaccine versus placebo. These receptors all come from a person between 18 and 60 years old who received the Ad26.COV2.S COVID-19 vaccine or a placebo.

The V call is TRBV3-1 (or the pseudogene TRBV3-2), the J call TRBJ1-3; TRBD1 is a possible D gene (6 bases). The CDR3 covers 16 residues. Germline CDR1 LGHDT, CDR2 YNNKEL (reference sequence). The V end lost 1 base, the J end lost 3 bases, and 13 bases lay between the germline ends. The CDR3 here is CASSQGPGEYGNTIYF. The CDR3 DNA reads as TGTGCCAGCAGCCAAGGTCCAGGGGAGTATGGAAACACCATATATTTT.

The chain recombines TRBV25-1 with TRBJ1-1; the D is unclear. The V and J ends lost 6 bases and 3 bases respectively, with 14 bases between them. The CDR3 length is 14 residues. Germline assignment: CDR1 MGHDK and CDR2 SYGVNS. The DNA for the CDR3 is TGTGCCAGCAGCCCCCCCCCGGATTACACTGAAGCTTTCTTT. Encoded protein: CASSPPPDYTEAFF.

The rearrangement joins TRBV11-2 to TRBJ2-3; D is possibly TRBD1 or TRBD2 (5 bases each). The V and J ends lost 4 bases and 2 bases respectively, with 10 bases between them. The CDR3 is made up of 14 amino acids. The germline V gene has CDR1 SGHAT and CDR2 FQNNGV. The CDR3 protein is CASSWRTPTDTQYF. CDR3 in DNA: TGTGCCAGCAGCTGGAGGACACCCACAGATACGCAGTATTTT.

CDR3: CASSQEGSYEQYF. For the CDR3, the DNA is TGCGCCAGCAGCCAAGAGGGTAGCTACGAGCAGTACTTC. The chain uses TRBV4-1 and TRBJ2-7; D call uncertain. CDR3 length: 13 residues. V was shortened by 0 bases and J by 3 bases, with 6 bases between the two germline ends. Germline V gives CDR1 MGHRA, CDR2 YSYEKL.

The CDR3 spells CASSPPGTGANVLTF. The CDR3 coding sequence is TGTGCCAGCAGTCCTCCAGGGACTGGGGCCAACGTCCTGACTTTC. The chain has TRBV28 and TRBJ2-6, with TRBD1 as a possible D gene (5 bases). V dropped 5 bases and J dropped 2 bases, with 10 bases sitting between them. CDR1 and CDR2 (germline): MDHEN, SYDVKM. The CDR3 spans 15 residues.

The chain combines TRBV5-4 with TRBJ2-7; 13 positions match TRBD2. With V trimmed by 3 bases and J by 2 bases, 2 bases remained unmatched. CDR1 is SGHNT and CDR2 is YYREEE in the germline V gene (reference sequence). This CDR3 is built from 15 residues. CDR3 nucleotide sequence: TGTGCCAGCAGCTATGGGACTAGCGGGGCCTACGAGCAGTACTTC. It is translated as CASSYGTSGAYEQYF.

This clone was seen a single time. The chain joins TRBV29-1 to TRBJ2-7, with TRBD1 matching 7 bases. J lost 2 bases, V lost 7 bases, and 14 bases had no gene match. The CDR3 consists of 15 residues. Germline values: CDR1 SQVTM, CDR2 ANQGSEA. The CDR3 is CSAEGAGTPPYEQYF. The CDR3 bases are TGCAGCGCCGAGGGGGCCGGGACGCCTCCCTACGAGCAGTACTTC.

The rearrangement links TRBV7-2 to TRBJ2-5; 8 bases fit TRBD2. This CDR3 region has 14 residues. After removal of 5 bases from V and 5 bases from J, the junction contained 7 bases not matched to a gene. Germline CDR1 and CDR2: SGHTA and FQGNSA. The CDR3 reads CASSPSGSWETQYF. DNA for the CDR3: TGTGCCAGCAGCCCAAGCGGGAGTTGGGAGACCCAGTACTTC.

The genes are TRBV6-2 or TRBV6-3 and TRBJ1-4; no clear D gene. V was clipped by 2 bases and J by 7 bases, with 14 bases between them. This CDR3 has 15 residues. In germline, CDR1 is MNHEY, CDR2 SVGEGT. For the CDR3, the DNA is TGTGCCAGCAGTTACGAGACCCTGATGCGTGAAAAACTGTTTTTT. This translates into CASSYETLMREKLFF.

The V and J genes are TRBV29-1 and TRBJ2-1; unclear D gene. This CDR3 region has 15 residues. Germline values: CDR1 SQVTM, CDR2 ANQGSEA. V lost 1 base, J lost 4 bases, and 14 bases lay in between. The CDR3 here is CSVEGGSRLYNEQFF. The CDR3 DNA sequence: TGCAGCGTTGAAGGGGGATCCAGGTTGTACAATGAGCAGTTCTTC.

The sample holds one count of this clone. J is TRBJ2-2 and V is TRBV18; 7 bases map to TRBD1. CDR1 and CDR2 (germline): KGHSH, LQKENI. V was clipped by 1 base and J by 0 bases; unmatched bases: 11. CDR3 length equals 19 residues. DNA of the CDR3: TGTGCCAGCTCACCACTCGGACAGGTCAATCGCGCGAACACCGGGGAGCTGTTTTTT. Translating gives CASSPLGQVNRANTGELFF.

The rearrangement uses TRBV15 and TRBJ2-3, with D perhaps matching TRBD1 (5 bases). The CDR3 spans 16 residues. V lost 5 bases to trimming and J lost 4 bases, with 19 bases between them. Germline-derived CDR1 and CDR2 are LNHNV and YYDKDF (reference sequence). The CDR3 is CATSRPPGEGADTQYF. For the CDR3, the DNA is TGTGCCACCAGCCGACCCCCAGGAGAAGGGGCAGATACGCAGTATTTT.

The gene calls are TRBV4-3 and TRBJ2-3, with 7 bases that match TRBD2. Germline loops: CDR1 LGHNA, CDR2 YSLEER. This CDR3 is built from 16 residues. V trimming: 0 bases; J trimming: 4 bases; junction bases outside the gene matches: 7. CDR3 sequence: CASSQDSSGGPDTQYF. DNA of the CDR3: TGCGCCAGCAGCCAAGATTCGTCGGGAGGTCCAGATACGCAGTATTTT.

The table lists this clone with a few counts. The same CDR3 is also encoded by other DNA sequences in this sample. The CDR3 spells CASSPGQSYGYTF. CDR3 nucleotides: TGCGCCAGCAGCCCGGGACAGAGCTATGGCTACACCTTC. The chain uses TRBV5-1 and TRBJ1-2, with TRBD1 identical over 7 bases. The CDR3 consists of 13 residues. Germline trimming cut 4 bases from V and 4 bases from J; bases unmatched to any gene: 4. Germline V gives CDR1 SGHRS, CDR2 YFSETQ. The variable domain in full, with the rest retrieved from reference TRBV5-1 and TRBJ1-2, is KAGVTQTPRYLIKTRGQQVTLSCSPISGHRSVSWYQQTPGQGLQFLFEYFSETQRNKGNFPGRFSGRQFSNSRSEMNVSTLELGDSALYLCASSPGQSYGYTFGSGTRLTVV.

The V call is TRBV27, the J call TRBJ2-7; 10 positions match TRBD1. J gave up 3 bases and V 1 base, and 6 bases lay outside the gene matches. This CDR3 has 16 residues. Germline V gene sequence: CDR1 MNHEY, CDR2 SMNVEV (reference sequence). The CDR3: CASSLYRTGGDYEQYF. The CDR3 DNA reads as TGTGCCAGCAGTTTATATCGGACAGGGGGGGACTACGAGCAGTACTTC.

The chain has TRBV19 and TRBJ2-2; D gene ambiguous. Trimming took off 7 bases at V and 8 bases at J, with 5 bases between the two ends. This CDR3 has 10 residues. Germline CDR1 is LNHDA and CDR2 is SQIVND (reference sequence). CDR3 loop: CASMAGELFF. For the CDR3, the DNA is TGTGCCAGTATGGCTGGGGAGCTGTTTTTT. Together with reference TRBV19 and TRBJ2-2, the CDR3 gives the full variable domain: DGGITQSPKYLFRKEGQNVTLSCEQNLNHDAMYWYRQDPGQGLRLIYYSQIVNDFQKGDIAEGYSVSREKKESFPLTVTSAQKNPTAFYLCASMAGELFFGEGSRLTVL.

This chain uses TRBV10-3 with TRBJ1-2; D unresolved. Germline V lookup: CDR1 ENHRY, CDR2 SYGVKD. CDR3 length: 15 residues. Trimming took 2 bases from V and 2 from J, leaving 12 bases between them. The CDR3 here is CAISELMTANYGYTF. The CDR3 bases are TGTGCCATCAGTGAGCTCATGACTGCGAACTATGGCTACACCTTC.

The chain has TRBV2 and TRBJ2-3; tentative D call: TRBD2 (6 bases). The CDR3 length is 15 residues. The germline V gene encodes CDR1 SNHLY and CDR2 FYNNEI. Trimming cost V 10 bases and J 4 bases, with 21 bases left between them. The CDR3 sequence: CATYGGTEDSDTQYF. The DNA of the CDR3 is TGTGCCACCTACGGGGGAACGGAGGATTCAGATACGCAGTATTTT.

The chain joins TRBV7-2 to TRBJ2-1; 12 bases fit TRBD2. After removal of 5 bases from V and 5 bases from J, the junction contained 4 bases not matched to a gene. Germline V gene sequence: CDR1 SGHTA, CDR2 FQGNSA. This CDR3 has 15 amino acids. In DNA form, the CDR3 reads TGTGCCAGCAGCGTGGGACTAGCGGGTAACAATGAGCAGTTCTTC. This translates into CASSVGLAGNNEQFF.

The chain is built from TRBV10-3 and TRBJ2-3; the D gene is possibly TRBD2 (7 bases). This CDR3 region has 16 residues. The V gene's germline CDR1 is ENHRY and CDR2 SYGVKD. Trimming removed 10 bases from V and 2 bases from J, with 22 bases in between. CDR3 in amino acids: CATHRQGLADTDTQYF. In DNA form, the CDR3 reads TGTGCCACGCACCGTCAGGGGCTAGCGGACACAGATACGCAGTATTTT.

This clone has just one count. V gene TRBV27 combines with J gene TRBJ2-7; D may match TRBD1 or TRBD2 (5 bases each). V dropped 6 bases and J dropped 2 bases, with 14 bases sitting between them. The CDR3 length is 14 residues. Germline V gives CDR1 MNHEY, CDR2 SMNVEV (reference sequence). CDR3 coding DNA: TGTGCCAGCAGAGGTTGGGACGCTGCCTACGAGCAGTACTTC. It is translated as CASRGWDAAYEQYF.

This sequence joins TRBV30 and TRBJ2-7; D call uncertain. The CDR3 loop spans 13 amino acids. V gave up 0 bases and J gave up 3 bases, with 9 bases separating them. Looked up from germline, CDR1 is GTSNPN and CDR2 is SVGIG (reference sequence). The CDR3 DNA follows: TGTGCCTGGAGTGTAAACAGAGACTACGAGCAGTACTTC. Translating gives CAWSVNRDYEQYF.

The V gene is TRBV3-1 (or the pseudogene TRBV3-2), the J gene TRBJ2-7, with a possible D match to TRBD1 (5 bases). CDR1 LGHDT and CDR2 YNNKEL come from the germline V gene (reference sequence). The CDR3 sequence is 15 residues long. V was shortened by 5 bases and J by 3 bases, with 17 bases between the two germline ends. CDR3 in DNA: TGTGCCAGCAGCATCCCTGGTGTAGGGGTCTACGAGCAGTACTTC. This gives the protein CASSIPGVGVYEQYF.

The genes are TRBV4-1 and TRBJ2-1; D call uncertain. The CDR3 is 11 residues long. The germline gives CDR1 MGHRA, CDR2 YSYEKL. V was pared by 6 bases and J by 7 bases, with 7 bases between. CDR3 coding DNA: TGCGCCAGCAGTCAGATTAATGAGCAGTTCTTC. Its protein is CASSQINEQFF.

This rearrangement joins TRBV7-3 to TRBJ2-7, with 9 bases fitting TRBD2. Germline V gene lookup returns CDR1 SGHTA and CDR2 FQGTGA. The trim removed 2 bases at V and 4 bases at J, leaving 6 bases unmatched. The CDR3 contains 15 residues. The CDR3 here is CASSLAGGQNYEQYF. CDR3 sequence (DNA): TGTGCCAGCAGCTTAGCGGGAGGGCAGAATTACGAGCAGTACTTC.

This chain connects TRBV19 to TRBJ2-3; 8 bases match TRBD1. Trimming at V came to 1 base and at J to 5 bases, leaving 8 bases not matched to a gene. The CDR3 has 16 residues. The germline CDR1 and CDR2 sequences are LNHDA and SQIVND (reference sequence). This chain's CDR3 is CASSIGTGISGDTQYF. CDR3 sequence (DNA): TGTGCCAGTAGTATAGGGACAGGGATATCTGGAGATACGCAGTATTTT.

The chain links TRBV28 to TRBJ2-7; a weak D match, TRBD1 (5 bases). Germline CDR1 and CDR2: MDHEN and SYDVKM. V lost 5 bases to trimming and J lost 4 bases, with 12 bases between them. The CDR3 covers 13 residues. The CDR3 protein is CASSIGAAYEQYF. In nucleotides, the CDR3 is TGTGCCAGCAGTATAGGGGCAGCATACGAGCAGTACTTC.